What follows describes a single TCR beta chain. Antigen: not known. This entry belongs to a study of cytomegalovirus exposure and HLA in healthy donors. Across the study: A later analysis reported the 120 validation repertoires used the same platform as the approximately 660 first-cohort repertoires. Study results and limitations: Within the 100 to 150 validation repertoires, first-cohort TCR clusters tended to co-occur, according to a later analysis. In vitro assays verified that three CMV-associated chains recognized CMV antigens specifically. The study labeled around 160 TCR beta chains cytomegalovirus-associated.

Sequencing was performed with immunoSEQ multiplex PCR; in TCRdb, only in-frame clones are kept and a portion is missing. Among approximately 230,000 clones listed, more than 85% were seen once. Trimming shortened V by 5 bases and J by 0 bases, and 17 bases separated the two germline ends. Germline V gene sequence: CDR1 SGHAT, CDR2 FQNNGV. This CDR3 region has 16 residues. This receptor was obtained from a man between 18 and 35 years old in good health and CMV-seropositive. The source material was PBMCs. The V and J genes are TRBV11-2 and TRBJ2-7; the D gene is possibly TRBD1 (5 bases). The CDR3 here is CASSQRGQGFSYEQYF. DNA of the CDR3: TGTGCCAGCAGCCAGCGTGGGCAGGGCTTCTCCTACGAGCAGTACTTC.